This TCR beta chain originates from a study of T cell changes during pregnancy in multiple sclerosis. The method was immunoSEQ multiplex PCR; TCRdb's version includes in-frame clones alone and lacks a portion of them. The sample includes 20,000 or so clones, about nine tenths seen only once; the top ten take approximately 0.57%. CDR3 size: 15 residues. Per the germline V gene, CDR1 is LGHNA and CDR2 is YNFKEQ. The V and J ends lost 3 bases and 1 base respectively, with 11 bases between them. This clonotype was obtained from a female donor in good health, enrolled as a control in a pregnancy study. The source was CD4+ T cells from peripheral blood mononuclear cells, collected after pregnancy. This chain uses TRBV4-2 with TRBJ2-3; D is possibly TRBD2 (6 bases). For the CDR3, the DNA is TGTGCCAGCAGCCAGATAGTAGCGGGCACAGATACGCAGTATTTT. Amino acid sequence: CASSQIVAGTDTQYF.